This T cell receptor (beta chain) was obtained from a study of CD8 T cells in ankylosing spondylitis (TCRdb year 2017). In terms of the full investigation: The study set out to find disease-linked TCR variants by profiling T cell receptor beta repertoires in ankylosing spondylitis patients and healthy donors. Peripheral blood samples were taken, and synovial fluid was additionally collected from ankylosing spondylitis patients. The whole study cohort included about a hundred healthy donors and about two dozen ankylosing spondylitis patients.

The sequencing machine was an Illumina HiSeq 2500. Quantitative 5'-RACE with molecular barcodes was the method used to prepare the TCR beta libraries. The original methods were these. A new computational method, built on a probabilistic model of VDJ rearrangement, was used to identify disease-linked TCR variants. The raw public data were reprocessed by TCRdb itself: fastp quality trimming at Q25, MiXCR clonotype calling, in-frame beta chains only. Entries are consolidated by CDR3 protein sequence, retaining the most common genes and DNA. The V and J calls follow TCRdb's processing rather than the paper's. This sample comprises a few hundred thousand distinct CDR3 sequences, 12% of them detected only once. Around 7% of the sample is in the top ten clones. There are 14 amino acids in the CDR3, from cysteine to phenylalanine inclusive. Only the CDR3 DNA is retained, 42 bases long and in frame from the first base. The V and J ends are trimmed by 7 bases and 2 bases, leaving 10 bases between them. Based on the germline V gene, the CDR1 and CDR2 sequences are KGHDR and SFDVKD.

Comments on this clonotype: Its antigen is currently not known. No much larger clone exists at a distance of one base, and base qualities are not known.

The paper as a whole reports these results and caveats: A CD8+ phenotype was shown by the disease-linked clones, which were found at relatively low frequencies in peripheral blood. Some of the motif variants had been reported before in the synovial fluid and blood of reactive arthritis patients, a finding that suggests common disease-initiation mechanisms. A TCR beta motif made up of fewer than 10 highly homologous amino acid variants appeared to be characteristic of blood from ankylosing spondylitis patients. According to the report, matched synovial fluid samples from ankylosing spondylitis patients were significantly enriched for the disease-linked clones.

The sequencing sample was made of blood, either unsorted or a sorted T cell fraction (not recorded which). The TCR comes from a male donor with ankylosing spondylitis. The chain employs TRBV24-1 and TRBJ2-2; the D gene cannot be resolved beyond TRBD1 or TRBD2, each matching 5 bases. The CDR3 protein: CATRGRRNTGELFF. The sequenced DNA: TGTGCCACCAGGGGACGGAGAAACACCGGGGAGCTGTTTTTT.